The subject of this entry is one T cell receptor (beta chain). This specimen comes from a study of blood T cell repertoires in COVID-19. The wider study: Sites across the United States, Italy and Spain contributed samples from acute and convalescent COVID-19. T cells, B-cell-depleted T cells, or PBMCs supplied cDNA or gDNA.

The length of the CDR3 is 16 residues. Germline CDR1 is MNHEY and CDR2 is SVGEGT. The V gene lost 3 bases and the J gene lost 0 bases, with 9 bases spanning the gap. How the authors handled the data: Reference gene primer amplification in the assay estimated nucleated cell counts. Clones were sequenced by immunoSEQ multiplex PCR, and TCRdb holds only the in-frame ones, with some missing. From that table come the V and J calls and clone size; the DNA was used to work out D and trimming. The data show some 250,000 clones, around nine tenths seen once. This clonotype was obtained from a woman between 65 and 79 years old with active or convalescent COVID-19. The chain employs TRBV6-2 or TRBV6-3 and TRBJ1-6; D gene ambiguous. The sample comprised peripheral blood. The CDR3: CASSYRTSSYNSPLHF. CDR3 coding DNA: TGTGCCAGCAGTTATAGGACTAGCTCCTATAATTCACCCCTCCACTTT.